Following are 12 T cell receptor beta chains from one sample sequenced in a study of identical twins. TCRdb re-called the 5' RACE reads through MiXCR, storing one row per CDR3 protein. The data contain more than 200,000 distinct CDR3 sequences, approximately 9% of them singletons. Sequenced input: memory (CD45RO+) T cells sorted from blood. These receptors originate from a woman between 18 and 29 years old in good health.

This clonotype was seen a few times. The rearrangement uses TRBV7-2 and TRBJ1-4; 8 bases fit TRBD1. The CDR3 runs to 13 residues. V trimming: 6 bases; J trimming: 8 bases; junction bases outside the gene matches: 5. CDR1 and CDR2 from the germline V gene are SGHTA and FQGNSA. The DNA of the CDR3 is TGTGCCAGCAGTCCTACAGGGGGGGAAAAACTGTTTTTT. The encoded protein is CASSPTGGEKLFF.

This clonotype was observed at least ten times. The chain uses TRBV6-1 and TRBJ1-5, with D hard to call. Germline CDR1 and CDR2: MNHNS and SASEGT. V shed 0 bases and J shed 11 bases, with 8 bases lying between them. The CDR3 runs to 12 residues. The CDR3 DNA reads TGTGCCAGCAGTGAAGCACGCCAGGCCCAGCATTTT. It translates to CASSEARQAQHF.

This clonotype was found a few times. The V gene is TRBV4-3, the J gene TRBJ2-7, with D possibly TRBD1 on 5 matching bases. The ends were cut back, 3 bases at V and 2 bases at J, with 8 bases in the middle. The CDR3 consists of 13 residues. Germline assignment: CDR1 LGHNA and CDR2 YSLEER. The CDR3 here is CASSHDSTYEQYF. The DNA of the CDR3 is TGCGCCAGCAGCCACGACAGCACCTACGAGCAGTACTTC.

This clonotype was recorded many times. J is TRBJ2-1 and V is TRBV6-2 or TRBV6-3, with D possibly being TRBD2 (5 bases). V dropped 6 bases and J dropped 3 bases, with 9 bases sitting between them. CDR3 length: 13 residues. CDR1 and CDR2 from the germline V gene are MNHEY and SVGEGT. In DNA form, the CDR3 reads TGTGCCAGCAGCCCCCGGGACTACAATGAGCAGTTCTTC. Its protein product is CASSPRDYNEQFF.

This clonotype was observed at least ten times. Here the CDR3 reads CASSSTGLNTEAFF. The CDR3 nucleotides read TGTGCCAGCAGCTCCACAGGGCTCAACACTGAAGCTTTCTTT. The V call is TRBV7-9, the J call TRBJ1-1, with a tentative D call TRBD1 (6 bases). The V end lost 4 bases, the J end lost 2 bases, and 11 bases lay between the germline ends. The CDR3 sequence is 14 residues long. The V gene's germline CDR1 is SEHNR and CDR2 FQNEAQ (reference sequence). Supplemented by reference TRBV7-9 and TRBJ1-1, the full variable domain reads DTGVSQNPRHKITKRGQNVTFRCDPISEHNRLYWYRQTLGQGPEFLTYFQNEAQLEKSRLLSDRFSAERPKGSFSTLEIQRTEQGDSAMYLCASSSTGLNTEAFFGQGTRLTVV.

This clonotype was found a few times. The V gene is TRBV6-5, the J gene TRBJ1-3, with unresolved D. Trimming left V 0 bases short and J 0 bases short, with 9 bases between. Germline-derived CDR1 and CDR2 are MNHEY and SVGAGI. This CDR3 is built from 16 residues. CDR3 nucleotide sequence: TGTGCCAGCAGTTACTCAGGGATAAGCTCTGGAAACACCATATATTTT. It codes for CASSYSGISSGNTIYF.

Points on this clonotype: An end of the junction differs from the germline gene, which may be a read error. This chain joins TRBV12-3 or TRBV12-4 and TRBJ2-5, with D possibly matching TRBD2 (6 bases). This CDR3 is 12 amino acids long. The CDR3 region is CASSPGEETQHF. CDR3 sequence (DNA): TGTGCCAGCAGCCCGGGGGAAGAGACCCAGCACTTC.

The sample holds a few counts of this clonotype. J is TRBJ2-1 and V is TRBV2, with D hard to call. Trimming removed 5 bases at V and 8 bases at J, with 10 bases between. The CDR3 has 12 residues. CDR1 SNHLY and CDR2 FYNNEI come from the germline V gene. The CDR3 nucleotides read TGTGCCAGCAGTCTTGAACGCCATGAGCAGTTCTTC. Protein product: CASSLERHEQFF.

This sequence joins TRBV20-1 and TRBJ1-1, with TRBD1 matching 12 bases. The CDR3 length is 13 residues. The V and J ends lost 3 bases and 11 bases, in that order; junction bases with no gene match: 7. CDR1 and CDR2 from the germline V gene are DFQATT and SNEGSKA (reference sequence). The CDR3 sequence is CSARGQGASSAFF. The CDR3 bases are TGCAGTGCTAGGGGACAGGGGGCGAGTTCCGCTTTCTTT.

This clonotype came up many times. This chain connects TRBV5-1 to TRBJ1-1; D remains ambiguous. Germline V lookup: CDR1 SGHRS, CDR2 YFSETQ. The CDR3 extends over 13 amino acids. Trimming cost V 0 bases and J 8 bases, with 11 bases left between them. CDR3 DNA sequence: TGCGCCAGCAGCTTGGTATACGGCGGGGAAGCTTTCTTT. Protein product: CASSLVYGGEAFF.

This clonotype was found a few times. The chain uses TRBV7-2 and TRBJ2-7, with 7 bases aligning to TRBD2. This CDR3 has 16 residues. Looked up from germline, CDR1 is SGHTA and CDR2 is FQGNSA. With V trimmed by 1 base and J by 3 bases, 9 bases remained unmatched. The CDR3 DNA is TGTGCCAGCAGCTTAGGACCAGCGGGAACTTACTACGAGCAGTACTTC. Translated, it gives CASSLGPAGTYYEQYF.

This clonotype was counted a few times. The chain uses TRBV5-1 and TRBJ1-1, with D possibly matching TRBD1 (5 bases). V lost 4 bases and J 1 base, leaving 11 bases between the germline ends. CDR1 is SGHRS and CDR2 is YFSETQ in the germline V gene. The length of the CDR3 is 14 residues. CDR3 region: CASSIFGQNTEAFF. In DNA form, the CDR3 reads TGCGCCAGCAGCATATTCGGACAGAACACTGAAGCTTTCTTT.